The 27 T cell receptor beta chains below were found in one sample sequenced in a study of T-cell reconstitution after alpha-beta-depleted transplantation in children. The authors prepared the TCRbeta library with unique molecular identifiers. TCRdb ran MiXCR on the PCR reads and lists one entry per CDR3 protein. The table has about 240,000 distinct CDR3 sequences, roughly 23% seen once. The sample here was PBMCs, taken before TCRalphabeta/CD19-depleted stem cell transplant. All receptors derive from a girl aged 2 to 10 with Fanconi anemia, due to receive a stem cell transplant.

This clonotype was observed at least ten times. The gene calls are TRBV29-1 and TRBJ2-6; D may be TRBD2 (5 bases). The V end was cut by 4 bases, the J end by 1 base, with 17 bases between. Germline-derived CDR1 and CDR2 are SQVTM and ANQGSEA. The CDR3 runs 17 residues. CDR3 DNA sequence: TGCAGCGTTGGCGGCGAGGTCCGGGGTTCTGGGGCCAACGTCCTGACTTTC. Residues: CSVGGEVRGSGANVLTF.

The V and J genes are TRBV14 and TRBJ2-5; 8 bases are shared with TRBD1. V shed 3 bases, J shed 2 bases, and the junction held 11 bases outside the gene matches. Per germline, CDR1 SGHDN and CDR2 FVKESK. The CDR3 consists of 17 residues. As DNA, the CDR3 is TGTGCCAGCAGCCAGGGGACAGGCGAAAACGGACAAGAGACCCAGTACTTC. It specifies CASSQGTGENGQETQYF.

This clonotype was recorded a few times. This rearrangement joins TRBV29-1 to TRBJ2-7, with D tentatively TRBD1 (6 bases). Trimming shortened V by 6 bases and J by 4 bases, and 13 bases separated the two germline ends. Looked up from germline, CDR1 is SQVTM and CDR2 is ANQGSEA. CDR3 length: 12 amino acids. In DNA form, the CDR3 reads TGCAGCGTCGTGACAGGATTATACGAGCAGTACTTC. Amino acids: CSVVTGLYEQYF.

This clonotype was seen a handful of times. This CDR3 is CASSPRGSEGASDGYTF. CDR3 nucleotide sequence: TGTGCCAGCAGTCCGCGCGGATCCGAAGGGGCAAGTGATGGCTACACCTTC. This chain links TRBV28 with TRBJ1-2, with a tentative D call TRBD1 (5 bases). Germline assignment: CDR1 MDHEN and CDR2 SYDVKM. The CDR3 runs to 17 residues. V lost 5 bases and J lost 6, with 25 bases in between.

Ten or more counts support this clonotype. The chain has TRBV7-2 and TRBJ2-1, with TRBD2 matching 12 bases. J was trimmed by 16 bases and V by 2 bases; bases with no gene match: 6. This CDR3 has 13 residues. Looked up from germline, CDR1 is SGHTA and CDR2 is FQGNSA. CDR3 nucleotide sequence: TGTGCCAGCAGCTTACTAGCGGGGGGGCTTGGCTTCTTC. As protein: CASSLLAGGLGFF.

This clonotype was recorded many times. The chain carries TRBV10-3 and TRBJ2-6; D remains ambiguous. CDR3 length: 12 residues. In germline, CDR1 is ENHRY, CDR2 SYGVKD. V lost 6 bases, J lost 0 bases, and 0 bases lay in between. This CDR3 is CAISSGANVLTF. The CDR3 DNA is TGTGCCATCAGCTCTGGGGCCAACGTCCTGACTTTC.

The V and J genes are TRBV7-9 and TRBJ2-3; 7 bases map to TRBD1. The J segment lost 2 bases and the V segment lost 5 bases, leaving 7 bases of the junction unmatched. CDR1 is SEHNR and CDR2 is FQNEAQ in the germline V gene (reference sequence). CDR3 length: 15 amino acids. The CDR3 reads CASSTADRSTDTQYF. CDR3 coding DNA: TGTGCCAGCAGCACCGCGGACAGGTCCACAGATACGCAGTATTTT.

In this sample, this clonotype turned up many times. The chain recombines TRBV28 with TRBJ2-1; D unclear. The CDR3 sequence is 14 residues long. V was trimmed by 5 bases and J by 0 bases, leaving 8 bases between them. Germline CDR1 reads MDHEN; CDR2 reads SYDVKM. CDR3: CASSLFRSYNEQFF. CDR3 DNA: TGTGCCAGCAGTCTCTTCCGCTCCTACAATGAGCAGTTCTTC.

This clonotype was recorded at least ten times. The CDR3 coding sequence is TGTGCCAGCAGGCTGCGGCCGGGACTAGCTAGGGATGAGCAGTTCTTC. Its protein product is CASRLRPGLARDEQFF. This rearrangement joins TRBV28 to TRBJ2-1, with 9 positions matching TRBD2. The CDR3 runs to 16 residues. The V segment lost 6 bases and the J segment 8 bases; nucleotides outside the gene matches: 14. CDR1 MDHEN and CDR2 SYDVKM come from the germline V gene.

This clonotype has more than one count but fewer than ten. The CDR3 coding sequence is TGTGCCAGCAGCAACAGGACATTTTACGAGCAGTACTTC. Translation gives CASSNRTFYEQYF. This chain uses TRBV21-1 with TRBJ2-7; no DNA check was done on the table's D call, TRBD1. TRBV21-1 is a known pseudogene. The CDR3 runs to 13 residues.

There are a few counts of this clonotype. The V and J genes are TRBV18 and TRBJ2-1; the match to TRBD2 covers 10 bases. V was pared by 6 bases and J by 0 bases, with 8 bases of the junction left unmatched. The CDR3 sequence is 17 residues long. Germline-derived CDR1 and CDR2 are KGHSH and LQKENI. The CDR3 region has the DNA TGTGCCAGCTCCCGACCGGGACTAGCGACCTCCTACAATGAGCAGTTCTTC. This gives the protein CASSRPGLATSYNEQFF.

This clonotype was picked up many times. This sequence joins TRBV20-1 and TRBJ2-1, with D possibly matching TRBD2 (6 bases). V was cut by 0 bases and J by 11 bases, with 29 bases left in between. This CDR3 has 18 residues. Germline CDR1 DFQATT, CDR2 SNEGSKA (reference sequence). The DNA for the CDR3 is TGCAGTGCTAGAGAGTCGTCTGAGGACCAGCGGGCCCCTGTGAAGCAGTTCTTC. This translates into CSARESSEDQRAPVKQFF.

This clonotype was found once. V and J are TRBV7-9 and TRBJ1-1, with 7 bases that match TRBD1. The V gene end was trimmed by 5 bases and the J gene end by 11 bases; junction bases not matched to a gene: 11. The CDR3 is made up of 13 amino acids. CDR1 is SEHNR and CDR2 is FQNEAQ in the germline V gene (reference sequence). Here the CDR3 DNA reads TGTGCCAGCAGCCCGGGGACAGAGGTTGAGGCTTTCTTT. Translation gives CASSPGTEVEAFF. The full variable domain, rest sourced from reference TRBV7-9 and TRBJ1-1, is DTGVSQNPRHKITKRGQNVTFRCDPISEHNRLYWYRQTLGQGPEFLTYFQNEAQLEKSRLLSDRFSAERPKGSFSTLEIQRTEQGDSAMYLCASSPGTEVEAFFGQGTRLTVV.

This clonotype was picked up many times. V usage is TRBV12-3 or TRBV12-4 and J usage is TRBJ2-1, with 9 bases lining up with TRBD2. V dropped 6 bases and J dropped 6; count of bases not matched to a gene: 9. CDR3 length equals 15 residues. This CDR3 reads CASRMGSSGTNEQFF. CDR3 sequence (DNA): TGTGCCAGCAGGATGGGATCTAGCGGGACCAATGAGCAGTTCTTC.

This clonotype was counted ten times or more. This sequence joins TRBV2 and TRBJ2-5; the D is unclear. This CDR3 region has 13 residues. CDR1 and CDR2 (germline): SNHLY, FYNNEI. V was cut by 4 bases and J by 5 bases, with 11 bases left in between. The CDR3, as DNA: TGTGCCAGCAGTGTAGGTCCAAAGGAGACCCAGTACTTC. Amino acids: CASSVGPKETQYF.

This clonotype was picked up a small number of times. The gene calls are TRBV5-1 and TRBJ2-1, with D maybe TRBD2 (5 bases). Per the germline V gene, CDR1 is SGHRS and CDR2 is YFSETQ. V was shortened by 1 base and J by 6 bases, with 11 bases between the two germline ends. This CDR3 contains 14 residues. CDR3 region: CASSLWTGVNEQFF. As DNA, the CDR3 is TGCGCCAGCAGCTTGTGGACTGGAGTCAATGAGCAGTTCTTC.

The chain uses TRBV5-1 and TRBJ2-6; D is perhaps TRBD2 (5 bases). Germline lookup yields CDR1 SGHRS and CDR2 YFSETQ. V lost 2 bases to trimming and J lost 3 bases, with 9 bases between them. The CDR3 contains 15 residues. The CDR3, as DNA: TGCGCCAGCAGCTTCGGGGTTCTTGGGGCCAACGTCCTGACTTTC. It is translated as CASSFGVLGANVLTF.

This clonotype was recorded at least ten times. The rearrangement links TRBV7-2 to TRBJ2-1; 11 bases are shared with TRBD2. Germline CDR1 SGHTA, CDR2 FQGNSA. CDR3 size: 15 residues. The V segment lost 6 bases and the J segment 7 bases; nucleotides outside the gene matches: 8. CDR3 amino acids: CASSPYSGGENEQFF. DNA of the CDR3: TGTGCCAGCAGTCCATATAGCGGGGGGGAGAATGAGCAGTTCTTC.

The chain links TRBV5-1 to TRBJ2-1; D gene unclear. Trimming cost V 4 bases and J 7 bases, with 15 bases left between them. The CDR3 contains 14 residues. Germline V gives CDR1 SGHRS, CDR2 YFSETQ. CDR3 in amino acids: CASSNRLYENEQFF. The CDR3 coding sequence is TGCGCCAGCAGCAACCGGCTATATGAGAATGAGCAGTTCTTC.

J is TRBJ1-5 and V is TRBV20-1; D is possibly TRBD1 (5 bases). This CDR3 spans 14 amino acids. CDR1 is DFQATT and CDR2 is SNEGSKA in the germline V gene (reference sequence). V was clipped by 0 bases and J by 7 bases, with 13 bases between them. CDR3 DNA sequence: TGCAGTGCTAGAGATGGGGGTACGGGGCAGCCCCAGCATTTT. The encoded protein is CSARDGGTGQPQHF.

The table lists this clonotype with many counts. The rearrangement joins TRBV12-3 or TRBV12-4 to TRBJ2-1; 10 bases line up with TRBD1. The CDR3 consists of 15 residues. Germline trimming cut 4 bases from V and 5 bases from J; bases unmatched to any gene: 5. The CDR3 DNA sequence: TGTGCCAGCAGTTGGACGGGACAGGGGAACAATGAGCAGTTCTTC. This encodes CASSWTGQGNNEQFF.

The chain is built from TRBV29-1 and TRBJ2-1; TRBD2 agrees at 9 bases. This CDR3 is 14 amino acids long. Germline loops: CDR1 SQVTM, CDR2 ANQGSEA. Trimming removed 1 base from V and 8 bases from J; junction bases left unmatched: 6. CDR3 amino acids: CSVEVAGGLDEQFF. CDR3 sequence (DNA): TGCAGCGTTGAAGTGGCGGGGGGGCTCGATGAGCAGTTCTTC.

This clonotype showed up just a few times. V usage is TRBV18 and J usage is TRBJ2-3; D unresolved. The ends were cut back, 2 bases at V and 2 bases at J, with 5 bases in the middle. Germline V CDR1 and CDR2: KGHSH, LQKENI. The CDR3 runs to 13 residues. CDR3 nucleotide sequence: TGTGCCAGCTCACCAGGGTACACAGATACGCAGTATTTT. Protein sequence: CASSPGYTDTQYF.

The gene calls are TRBV28 and TRBJ2-4, with D perhaps matching TRBD2 (5 bases). The germline V gene has CDR1 MDHEN and CDR2 SYDVKM. V lost 3 bases and J 0 bases, leaving 9 bases between the germline ends. CDR3 length: 15 residues. For the CDR3, the DNA is TGTGCCAGCAGTTTGCTAGCACTAGCCAAAAACATTCAGTACTTC. It encodes CASSLLALAKNIQYF.

This rearrangement joins TRBV11-2 to TRBJ2-1; 10 bases fit TRBD1. Per germline, CDR1 SGHAT and CDR2 FQNNGV. The V gene end was trimmed by 0 bases and the J gene end by 4 bases; junction bases not matched to a gene: 15. This CDR3 comprises 20 residues. The chain's CDR3 is CASSLDLGTGANFRYNEQFF. In nucleotides, the CDR3 is TGTGCCAGCAGCTTAGATCTGGGGACAGGGGCTAACTTTCGGTACAATGAGCAGTTCTTC.

For the CDR3, the DNA is TGTGCCAGCAGCCAAGCCCCCCTACTAGCGGGGGGGCGGGCAGATACGCAGTATTTT. Protein: CASSQAPLLAGGRADTQYF. The genes are TRBV4-2 and TRBJ2-3; 13 bases map to TRBD2. V was pared by 1 base and J by 4 bases, with 11 bases of the junction left unmatched. This CDR3 is 19 amino acids long. Looked up from germline, CDR1 is LGHNA and CDR2 is YNFKEQ.

This clonotype was found once. The chain uses TRBV20-1 and TRBJ2-5, with 7 nucleotides matching TRBD2. V lost 4 bases and J lost 6; bases outside the gene matches: 8. The CDR3 is 13 amino acids. In germline, CDR1 is DFQATT, CDR2 SNEGSKA (reference sequence). This chain's CDR3 is CSATISGLKTQYF. In nucleotides, the CDR3 is TGCAGTGCTACCATTAGCGGGTTGAAGACCCAGTACTTC.